The 6 T cell receptor beta chains below come from one sample, sequenced in a study of technical replicates of blood from several donors. Some clones are missing from TCRdb's copy, which holds only in-frame ones; the method was immunoSEQ multiplex PCR. Of around 70,000 clones listed, 95% were seen once; the top ten hold 0.25%. Input material: T cells isolated from PBMCs. The receptors were gathered from a human donor in good health.

The rearrangement links TRBV18 to TRBJ1-1; D ambiguous. The CDR3 is made up of 13 amino acids. CDR1 and CDR2 from the germline V gene are KGHSH and LQKENI. V lost 1 base and J lost 1, with 4 bases in between. CDR3 nucleotide sequence: TGTGCCAGCTCACCACGTCAGAACACTGAAGCTTTCTTT. Protein: CASSPRQNTEAFF.

The gene calls are TRBV11-3 and TRBJ1-3; D ambiguous. CDR1 is SGHNT, CDR2 YENEEA, per germline. V lost 5 bases and J lost 4, with 3 bases in between. The CDR3 consists of 11 residues. CDR3 residues: CASSPGNTIYF. CDR3 nucleotide sequence: TGTGCCAGCAGCCCAGGAAACACCATATATTTT.

The gene calls are TRBV20-1 and TRBJ2-5; unclear D gene. Germline V lookup: CDR1 DFQATT, CDR2 SNEGSKA (reference sequence). The CDR3 covers 11 residues. The V end lost 3 bases, the J end lost 2 bases, and 4 bases lay between the germline ends. The CDR3 region has the DNA TGCAGTGCTAGCAGGCAAGAGACCCAGTACTTC. It specifies CSASRQETQYF.

The rearrangement uses TRBV18 and TRBJ2-7; 12 bases are a match to TRBD2. CDR1 KGHSH and CDR2 LQKENI come from the germline V gene. This CDR3 has 14 residues. V lost 3 bases and J lost 5; bases outside the gene matches: 2. CDR3 loop: CASSPRLAGDEQYF. CDR3 DNA sequence: TGTGCCAGCTCACCTAGACTAGCGGGAGACGAGCAGTACTTC.

The rearrangement uses TRBV30 and TRBJ2-7; no clear D. Trimming pared 3 bases from V and 7 bases from J, leaving 16 bases between. The germline gives CDR1 GTSNPN, CDR2 SVGIG (reference sequence). The CDR3 extends over 13 amino acids. The CDR3 spells CAWRPTQVSEQYF. In DNA form, the CDR3 reads TGTGCCTGGAGGCCAACCCAGGTGTCTGAGCAGTACTTC.

The chain combines TRBV6-6 with TRBJ1-5, with D hard to call. CDR1 is MNHNY and CDR2 is SVGAGI in the germline V gene (reference sequence). This CDR3 region has 14 residues. Trimming cost V 7 bases and J 4 bases, with 14 bases left between them. The CDR3 reads CASTPKWTNQPQHF. In nucleotides, the CDR3 is TGTGCCAGCACCCCTAAATGGACTAATCAGCCCCAGCATTTT.